This T cell receptor (beta chain) was sequenced for a study of PD-L1 blockade in urothelial cancer (dated 2017 in TCRdb). Background on the whole study: Every patient began therapy in about 2014 and was given atezolizumab 1,200 mg intravenously every 3 weeks. About 85% of the 29 patients were identified as males with urothelial cancer of bladder origin, and a prior smoking history was reported by 18 of 29 patients. An ECOG performance status of 0 or 1 was recorded for the patients, and 0 to 3 prior chemotherapy regimens had been received by the patients. Blood samples were analyzed 3 weeks after the start of treatment (second dose) and 6 weeks after the start of treatment. Blood samples gave a median of approximately 150,000 T cells and under 85,000 unique TCRs, with a median clonality of roughly 0.081. An exploratory multi-omic analysis was conducted of the somatic, immune and clinical correlates of response to PD-L1 blockade with atezolizumab in urothelial cancer. Pretreatment tumor samples, along with matched peripheral blood serially collected before and after atezolizumab treatment, were subjected to TCR sequencing. Durable clinical benefit was defined as a progression-free survival longer than 6 months, and TCR features were additionally tested against progression-free survival and overall survival. In the same patients, pretreatment tumors underwent whole exome sequencing and RNA sequencing in addition to TCR sequencing. Durable clinical benefit was achieved by nine patients and was not achieved by 20 patients. Pretreatment blood TCR-seq was available for twenty-nine patients, at least one posttreatment blood collection was obtained for some 24 patients, and tumor TCR-seq was available for some 24 patients.

CDR1 and CDR2, looked up from the germline V gene, are SGHRS and YFSETQ. Trimmed from V: 0 bases; trimmed from J: 6 bases; junction bases lacking a gene match: 11. From its cysteine to its phenylalanine, the CDR3 spans 17 amino acids. Solely the CDR3 DNA is kept, with 51 bases framed from the first base. As concerns this clone: Its antigen has not been determined. No per-base quality is available; no much larger clone lies one base away.

Sample time point, as interpreted from the label and publication: pretreatment peripheral blood. A cohort of around 28 patients with locally advanced or metastatic urothelial carcinoma, treated at Memorial Sloan Kettering on a trial protocol, was included. Peripheral blood mononuclear cells were collected pretreatment and during treatment, with between 1 and 8 total time points per patient. The Qiagen DNeasy Blood extraction kit was used to purify genomic DNA from total PBMCs and tumor samples. PBMCs were collected pretreatment and during treatment, and were isolated and stored as previously described. Each PCR received spiked-in synthetic TCR analog templates so that absolute template abundance could be estimated from read counts. Using the immunoSEQ assay, TCRbeta CDR3 regions were amplified from genomic DNA with bias-controlled V and J gene primers. Sequencing of rearranged TCRbeta segments was performed at approximately 20X coverage. The source study handled its data this way. Sequencing errors were corrected by clustering, and CDR3s were annotated against IMGT so that V, D and J genes could be assigned. Only productive TCRbeta rearrangements were used in downstream analyses, excluding out-of-frame or stop-codon sequences. Clonality was calculated as one minus the Shannon entropy normalized by the log of the number of unique productive sequences. Clones differing between time points or between blood and tumor were identified by Fisher's exact test with Benjamini-Hochberg correction at adjusted p below 0.01. Entries here come from immuneACCESS through TCRdb and include only in-frame sequences with V and J called. Some clones fail to appear in such tables; in the studies checked, an unresolved V gene covers under half of the shortfall, and the cause of the remainder is unknown. From that table come the V and J calls and clone size; the DNA was used to work out D and trimming. This sample holds about 50,000 clones; 70% to 90% were observed only once. The ten largest account for 14% to 15% of the sample.

What the authors observed across the whole study: Because the sample size was small (n ≈ 31) and many exploratory analyses were performed, the results are intended to be hypothesis-generating. Improved progression-free and overall survival was associated with having pretreatment peripheral blood TCR clonality below the median. Among patients with durable benefit, tumor-associated TCR clones showed greater expansion in peripheral blood 3 weeks after treatment started (n = 22, p = 0.022).

This clonotype was sampled from an older woman with urothelial cancer. Recombination connected TRBV5-1 to TRBJ2-2; 7 bases in the middle match TRBD1. Sequenced here: PBMCs, sampled around atezolizumab (anti-PD-L1) treatment. At the DNA level, the sequence is TGCGCCAGCAGCTTGGCCGTACTAGGGGGCGGACCCGGGGAGCTGTTTTTT. Translated, it reads CASSLAVLGGGPGELFF.